The next 26 T cell receptor beta chains were all read from a single sample in a study of shared clonotypes between healthy human individuals. Produced via immunoSEQ multiplex PCR; TCRdb's table is partial and in-frame only. Of 950,000 to 1,100,000 clones in the sample, about 77% are singletons; the top ten hold about 1.5%. Material: memory CD4+ T cells sorted from blood. Sample subset: CD45RA-negative fraction. Receptor source: a man between 18 and 29 years old in good health.

This chain connects TRBV2 to TRBJ2-1; 8 bases align to TRBD2. After removal of 3 bases from V and 4 bases from J, the junction contained 8 bases not matched to a gene. CDR3 length: 16 amino acids. Germline CDR1 is SNHLY and CDR2 is FYNNEI. This CDR3 reads CASSELRAGGYNEQFF. Here the CDR3 DNA reads TGTGCCAGCAGTGAGCTAAGGGCGGGGGGTTACAATGAGCAGTTCTTC.

The rearrangement uses TRBV5-6 and TRBJ1-5, with TRBD1 identical over 9 bases. Trimming cost V 3 bases and J 3 bases; bases outside gene matches: 7. Per the germline V gene, CDR1 is SGHDT and CDR2 is YYEEEE. The CDR3 runs 16 residues. The CDR3 coding sequence is TGTGCCAGCAGCTCACTTGGGGACAGGGACAATCAGCCCCAGCATTTT. Translated: CASSSLGDRDNQPQHF. The entire variable domain, with the rest obtained from reference TRBV5-6 and TRBJ1-5, is as follows: DAGVTQSPTHLIKTRGQQVTLRCSPKSGHDTVSWYQQALGQGPQFIFQYYEEEERQRGNFPDRFSGHQFPNYSSELNVNALLLGDSALYLCASSSLGDRDNQPQHFGDGTRLSIL.

The chain has TRBV6-4 and TRBJ2-3; TRBD2 aligns across 10 bases. In germline, CDR1 is MRHNA, CDR2 SNTAGT. The trim removed 5 bases at V and 0 bases at J, leaving 11 bases unmatched. The CDR3 length is 18 residues. CDR3 sequence reads: CASSIGLAEMISTDTQYF. The DNA for the CDR3 is TGTGCCAGCAGTATCGGACTAGCGGAAATGATTAGCACAGATACGCAGTATTTT.

In its sample, this clone was seen many times. The CDR3 here is CASSQTGGPPEPQHF. Here the CDR3 DNA reads TGTGCCAGCAGCCAGACAGGGGGACCGCCAGAGCCCCAGCATTTT. This chain joins TRBV27 and TRBJ1-5; TRBD1 agrees at 9 bases. This CDR3 spans 15 amino acids. Trimming removed 6 bases from V and 8 bases from J; junction bases left unmatched: 11. The germline V gene encodes CDR1 MNHEY and CDR2 SMNVEV (reference sequence).

At least ten counts were recorded for this clone. At the DNA level, this CDR3 is encoded by other sequences in the same sample as well. V and J are TRBV19 and TRBJ2-4, with D uncertain. V lost 3 bases and J 0 bases, leaving 6 bases between the germline ends. The germline CDR1 and CDR2 sequences are LNHDA and SQIVND (reference sequence). This CDR3 is built from 14 residues. CDR3 DNA sequence: TGTGCCAGTAGTATCGGGCTAGCCAAAAACATTCAGTACTTC. Translating it yields CASSIGLAKNIQYF.

CDR3 in DNA: TGTGCCAGTATAGGGAAGGGTGTGACCAAAAACATTCAGTACTTC. Encoded protein: CASIGKGVTKNIQYF. This chain uses TRBV19 with TRBJ2-4; D unresolved. CDR1 is LNHDA and CDR2 is SQIVND in the germline V gene (reference sequence). The germline V and J ends were trimmed by 7 bases and 2 bases, with 15 bases remaining between them. The length of the CDR3 is 15 residues. The whole variable domain, remainder taken from reference TRBV19 and TRBJ2-4, is DGGITQSPKYLFRKEGQNVTLSCEQNLNHDAMYWYRQDPGQGLRLIYYSQIVNDFQKGDIAEGYSVSREKKESFPLTVTSAQKNPTAFYLCASIGKGVTKNIQYFGAGTRLSVL.

The rearrangement uses TRBV18 and TRBJ2-7; D might be TRBD2 (6 bases). Trimming shortened V by 3 bases and J by 3 bases, and 18 bases separated the two germline ends. This CDR3 contains 16 residues. Germline CDR1 KGHSH, CDR2 LQKENI. The CDR3 nucleotides read TGTGCCAGCTCACCTCTTCTAGTTAGCGGTAACTACGAGCAGTACTTC. It codes for CASSPLLVSGNYEQYF.

Comments on this clone: This specimen includes other DNA sequences encoding the same CDR3. CDR3 loop: CASSYGVNYGYTF. CDR3 sequence (DNA): TGTGCCAGCAGTTACGGCGTCAACTATGGCTACACCTTC. J is TRBJ1-2 and V is TRBV6-5, with no clear D. Trimming removed 2 bases from V and 2 bases from J, with 6 bases in between. The germline gives CDR1 MNHEY, CDR2 SVGAGI. The CDR3 runs to 13 residues.

CDR3 residues: CASGRGSSYEQYF. In DNA, the CDR3 is TGTGCCAGCGGCAGGGGAAGCTCCTACGAGCAGTACTTC. This chain joins TRBV11-2 and TRBJ2-7; perhaps TRBD1 as D (6 bases). The CDR3 has 13 amino acids. CDR1 and CDR2 (germline): SGHAT, FQNNGV. V lost 8 bases to trimming and J lost 0 bases, with 11 bases between them.

A word on this clone: Other DNA sequences within the sample encode an identical CDR3. The chain employs TRBV19 and TRBJ2-5; D may be TRBD2 (6 bases). CDR3 length: 13 residues. Germline lookup yields CDR1 LNHDA and CDR2 SQIVND (reference sequence). V was cut by 4 bases and J by 2 bases, with 8 bases left in between. The CDR3 sequence: CASSRAGQETQYF. Here the CDR3 DNA reads TGTGCCAGTAGTAGGGCGGGGCAAGAGACCCAGTACTTC.

The J gene is TRBJ2-5, the V gene TRBV7-2; D remains ambiguous. From germline, CDR1 is SGHTA and CDR2 FQGNSA. The ends were cut back, 4 bases at V and 1 base at J, with 22 bases in the middle. CDR3 length: 18 residues. CDR3 region: CASSSRLKFSTSQETQYF. In DNA form, the CDR3 reads TGTGCCAGCAGCTCCCGCCTGAAGTTCAGTACATCCCAAGAGACCCAGTACTTC.

The rearrangement uses TRBV2 and TRBJ1-6; D is possibly TRBD1 (5 bases). In germline, CDR1 is SNHLY, CDR2 FYNNEI. V dropped 4 bases and J dropped 2 bases, with 9 bases sitting between them. This CDR3 spans 15 amino acids. The chain's CDR3 is CASSGQSPYNSPLHF. DNA of the CDR3: TGTGCCAGCAGTGGACAGAGCCCCTATAATTCACCCCTCCACTTT.

V usage is TRBV28 and J usage is TRBJ1-6, with a weak D call TRBD1 (6 bases). From germline, CDR1 is MDHEN and CDR2 SYDVKM. Between the trimmed V and J ends, which lost 4 bases and 7 bases, there was a span of 14 bases. The CDR3 totals 15 residues. CDR3 sequence: CASSWGGPQNSPLHF. The CDR3 DNA reads as TGTGCCAGCAGTTGGGGGGGGCCGCAAAATTCACCCCTCCACTTT.

The gene calls are TRBV14 and TRBJ2-7; 9 bases map to TRBD1. The J segment lost 2 bases and the V segment lost 1 base, leaving 9 bases of the junction unmatched. The CDR3 sequence is 17 residues long. CDR1 and CDR2 (germline): SGHDN, FVKESK. The CDR3 DNA reads TGTGCCAGCAGCCAAGCTGGGTCTTGGACAGGGGCCTACGAGCAGTACTTC. Its translation is CASSQAGSWTGAYEQYF. Drawing the rest from reference TRBV14 and TRBJ2-7, the complete variable domain is EAGVTQFPSHSVIEKGQTVTLRCDPISGHDNLYWYRRVMGKEIKFLLHFVKESKQDESGMPNNRFLAERTGGTYSTLKVQPAELEDSGVYFCASSQAGSWTGAYEQYFGPGTRLTVT.

This chain uses TRBV15 with TRBJ1-5, with 8 bases that match TRBD1. Trimming removed 3 bases from V and 4 bases from J; junction bases left unmatched: 14. Germline values: CDR1 LNHNV, CDR2 YYDKDF (reference sequence). The CDR3 length is 18 residues. The CDR3 coding sequence is TGTGCCACCAGCAGGGGTACGGACCGGACAGGGAGGAATCAGCCCCAGCATTTT. Protein: CATSRGTDRTGRNQPQHF.

The table lists this clone with a few counts. The chain recombines TRBV6-5 with TRBJ1-1; D not certain. The V end lost 6 bases, the J end lost 1 base, and 9 bases lay between the germline ends. The CDR3 contains 13 residues. Germline assignment: CDR1 MNHEY and CDR2 SVGAGI. CDR3 in DNA: TGTGCCAGCAGACTCGGCCGGAACACTGAAGCTTTCTTT. Protein product: CASRLGRNTEAFF.

The chain combines TRBV28 with TRBJ1-1, with 8 bases fitting TRBD1. CDR3 length: 16 residues. Germline V gene lookup returns CDR1 MDHEN and CDR2 SYDVKM. Trimming took 5 bases from V and 0 from J; bases not matched to a gene: 8. The CDR3 loop reads CASSPPDRVMNTEAFF. The CDR3 DNA reads as TGTGCCAGCAGTCCCCCGGACAGGGTTATGAACACTGAAGCTTTCTTT.

This clone was detected only once. The CDR3 reads CAWSRGERNEQFF. The CDR3 nucleotides read TGTGCCTGGAGTAGGGGGGAGAGGAATGAGCAGTTCTTC. J is TRBJ2-1 and V is TRBV30, with D possibly called TRBD1 or TRBD2 (6 bases each). V lost 2 bases, J lost 7 bases, and 12 bases lay in between. This CDR3 has 13 amino acids. Germline V lookup: CDR1 GTSNPN, CDR2 SVGIG (reference sequence).

The genes are TRBV13 and TRBJ2-7, with D unresolved. Germline V gene lookup returns CDR1 PRHDT and CDR2 FYEKMQ (reference sequence). The CDR3 covers 12 residues. The V and J ends lost 5 bases and 0 bases respectively, with 5 bases between them. DNA of the CDR3: TGTGCCAGCAGCGTAAGCTCCTACGAGCAGTACTTC. It encodes CASSVSSYEQYF. Looking up the rest from reference TRBV13 and TRBJ2-7 gives the full variable domain: AAGVIQSPRHLIKEKRETATLKCYPIPRHDTVYWYQQGPGQDPQFLISFYEKMQSDKGSIPDRFSAQQFSDYHSELNMSSLELGDSALYFCASSVSSYEQYFGPGTRLTVT.

This clone was seen at least ten times. The J gene is TRBJ2-2, the V gene TRBV19; D gene uncertain. This CDR3 comprises 13 residues. V was clipped by 1 base and J by 7 bases, with 7 bases between them. CDR1 and CDR2 (germline): LNHDA, SQIVND (reference sequence). CDR3 sequence: CASSIGRNGELFF. The CDR3 nucleotides read TGTGCCAGTAGTATAGGGAGAAACGGGGAGCTGTTTTTT.

The V call is TRBV18, the J call TRBJ1-2; tentatively, D is TRBD1 (6 bases). The CDR3 contains 16 residues. With 0 bases removed from V and 4 bases from J, the gap between germline ends came to 15 bases. The germline V gene has CDR1 KGHSH and CDR2 LQKENI. The CDR3 protein is CASSPPPGGKGYGYTF. The CDR3, as DNA: TGTGCCAGCTCACCACCGCCGGGGGGCAAGGGCTATGGCTACACCTTC.

V gene TRBV18 combines with J gene TRBJ2-1, with 9 bases fitting TRBD2. In germline, CDR1 is KGHSH, CDR2 LQKENI. Germline trimming cut 3 bases from V and 6 bases from J; bases unmatched to any gene: 6. The CDR3 is 15 residues long. This CDR3 is CASSPLLAGSNEQFF. The CDR3 DNA reads TGTGCCAGCTCACCGCTCCTAGCGGGGAGCAATGAGCAGTTCTTC.

The sample holds a few counts of this clone. The chain employs TRBV5-1 and TRBJ2-7, with 9 bases aligning to TRBD1. CDR3 size: 16 residues. The ends lost 0 bases at V and 2 bases at J; junction bases unmatched: 6. Germline V gene lookup returns CDR1 SGHRS and CDR2 YFSETQ. The CDR3 sequence: CASSLASGTGTYEQYF. The CDR3 coding sequence is TGCGCCAGCAGCTTGGCCTCCGGGACAGGGACCTACGAGCAGTACTTC. Based on the CDR3 plus reference TRBV5-1 and TRBJ2-7, the full variable domain is KAGVTQTPRYLIKTRGQQVTLSCSPISGHRSVSWYQQTPGQGLQFLFEYFSETQRNKGNFPGRFSGRQFSNSRSEMNVSTLELGDSALYLCASSLASGTGTYEQYFGPGTRLTVT.

This clone was seen only once. This sample also contains other DNA sequences that code for the same CDR3. The chain joins TRBV5-1 to TRBJ1-1, with a weak D call TRBD1 (6 bases). The CDR3 consists of 11 residues. Germline CDR1 is SGHRS and CDR2 is YFSETQ. With 4 bases removed from V and 8 bases from J, the gap between germline ends came to 9 bases. The CDR3 nucleotides are TGCGCCAGCAGCCTAGGACAGGAAGCTTTCTTT. Amino acid sequence: CASSLGQEAFF.

With regard to this clone: Different DNA sequences within this sample yield the same CDR3. The gene calls are TRBV5-1 and TRBJ2-5, with 7 nucleotides matching TRBD2. Germline lookup yields CDR1 SGHRS and CDR2 YFSETQ. CDR3 length: 13 residues. J lost 4 bases, V lost 4 bases, and 4 bases had no gene match. The CDR3 region has the DNA TGCGCCAGCAGCCCCGGGACTACAGAGACCCAGTACTTC. It translates to CASSPGTTETQYF.

The chain couples TRBV19 to TRBJ1-2, with D possibly matching TRBD1 (6 bases). V dropped 6 bases and J dropped 2 bases, with 19 bases sitting between them. CDR3 length equals 16 residues. The V gene's germline CDR1 is LNHDA and CDR2 SQIVND (reference sequence). CDR3 amino acids: CASSVRTAAQNYGYTF. The CDR3 DNA reads as TGTGCCAGTAGCGTAAGGACAGCAGCGCAGAACTATGGCTACACCTTC.